This T cell receptor beta chain stems from a study of identical twins. Study-wide results and caveats: Out-of-frame beta sequences exhibited a weaker degree of excess twin sharing. Donors were not followed over many years; analysis was cross-sectional.

Germline V CDR1 and CDR2: MNHEY, SMNVEV (reference sequence). This CDR3 region has 20 residues. V lost 0 bases to trimming and J lost 7 bases; unmatched junction nucleotides: 17. Template switching supplied a universal primer site; unique molecular identifiers were carried on the cDNA. TCRdb itself ran the 5' RACE reads through MiXCR, one entry per CDR3 protein. The data contain some 240,000 distinct CDR3 sequences, over 9.5% of them singletons. To note about this clonotype: Its antigen is as yet unknown.

All donors were healthy, and all were Caucasian. This sequence joins TRBV27 and TRBJ1-4, with 10 bases aligning to TRBD1. Material for sequencing was memory T cells sorted from blood. This TCR was sampled from a man in his forties or fifties in good health. CDR3 in amino acids: CASSLSKRQGARGSIEKLFF. The CDR3 nucleotides are TGTGCCAGCAGTTTATCGAAAAGACAGGGGGCTAGAGGCTCTATTGAAAAACTGTTTTTT. The variable domain in full, completed from reference TRBV27 and TRBJ1-4, reads EAQVTQNPRYLITVTGKKLTVTCSQNMNHEYMSWYRQDPGLGLRQIYYSMNVEVTDKGDVPEGYKVSRKEKRNFPLILESPSPNQTSLYFCASSLSKRQGARGSIEKLFFGSGTQLSVL.